What follows are 22 T cell receptor beta chains derived from one specimen sequenced in a study of CD8 T cells in Susac syndrome. Random hexamers were used to reverse transcribe an amount of about 0.45 to 1 ug RNA. A single record per CDR3 protein comes from TCRdb applying MiXCR to the immunoSEQ multiplex PCR reads. The sample holds roughly 150,000 distinct CDR3 sequences; approximately 90% are singletons and the top ten take 0.065% to 0.085%. Sequenced: CD4+ T cells from PBMCs. Receptors originate from a human donor in good health.

The chain combines TRBV19 with TRBJ2-1; TRBD2 matches at 10 bases. The CDR3 length is 16 residues. The germline CDR1 and CDR2 sequences are LNHDA and SQIVND (reference sequence). The junction had 11 bases not matched to a gene; V was cut back by 5 bases and J by 7 bases. The DNA of the CDR3 is TGTGCCAGTAGTGCCCAAGCGGGGGGGGGTGGAAATGAGCAGTTCTTC. This encodes CASSAQAGGGGNEQFF. Filled out from reference TRBV19 and TRBJ2-1, the complete variable domain reads DGGITQSPKYLFRKEGQNVTLSCEQNLNHDAMYWYRQDPGQGLRLIYYSQIVNDFQKGDIAEGYSVSREKKESFPLTVTSAQKNPTAFYLCASSAQAGGGGNEQFFGPGTRLTVL.

The J gene is TRBJ2-2, the V gene TRBV3-1; 7 bases agree with TRBD2. The CDR3 sequence is 16 residues long. Per germline, CDR1 LGHDT and CDR2 YNNKEL (reference sequence). J was trimmed by 6 bases and V by 4 bases; bases with no gene match: 11. CDR3 loop: CASSRARAGRAGELFF. In DNA form, the CDR3 reads TGTGCCAGCAGCCGCGCTAGGGCAGGGAGGGCCGGGGAGCTGTTTTTT. Full variable domain (missing parts from reference TRBV3-1 and TRBJ2-2): DTAVSQTPKYLVTQMGNDKSIKCEQNLGHDTMYWYKQDSKKFLKIMFSYNNKELIINETVPNRFSPKSPDKAHLNLHINSLELGDSAVYFCASSRARAGRAGELFFGEGSRLTVL.

This sequence joins TRBV27 and TRBJ2-1, with TRBD2 matching 8 bases. The CDR3 totals 15 residues. The V and J ends lost 5 bases and 2 bases, in that order; junction bases with no gene match: 5. Looked up from germline, CDR1 is MNHEY and CDR2 is SMNVEV (reference sequence). The CDR3 reads CASSGRGVPYNEQFF. In DNA, the CDR3 is TGTGCCAGCAGTGGGCGGGGGGTCCCCTACAATGAGCAGTTCTTC.

This clonotype occurred a few times. The chain recombines TRBV11-2 with TRBJ2-4; 11 nucleotides agree with TRBD1. CDR3 length: 14 residues. CDR1 and CDR2 (germline): SGHAT, FQNNGV. The J segment lost 8 bases and the V segment lost 4 bases, leaving 4 bases of the junction unmatched. CDR3 sequence reads: CASSSGQGGYIQYF. The CDR3 DNA reads as TGTGCCAGCAGCTCGGGACAGGGGGGGTACATTCAGTACTTC. Using reference TRBV11-2 and TRBJ2-4 for the parts outside the CDR3, the full variable domain is EAGVAQSPRYKIIEKRQSVAFWCNPISGHATLYWYQQILGQGPKLLIQFQNNGVVDDSQLPKDRFSAERLKGVDSTLKIQPAKLEDSAVYLCASSSGQGGYIQYFGAGTRLSVL.

V is TRBV5-1 and J is TRBJ2-1; D is possibly TRBD1 (6 bases). The CDR3 sequence is 14 residues long. Germline CDR1 is SGHRS and CDR2 is YFSETQ. The germline V and J ends were trimmed by 1 base and 6 bases, with 11 bases remaining between them. CDR3 amino acids: CASSLTGTGNEQFF. The CDR3 nucleotides are TGCGCCAGCAGCTTGACAGGGACGGGCAATGAGCAGTTCTTC. Complete variable domain (other parts from reference TRBV5-1 and TRBJ2-1): KAGVTQTPRYLIKTRGQQVTLSCSPISGHRSVSWYQQTPGQGLQFLFEYFSETQRNKGNFPGRFSGRQFSNSRSEMNVSTLELGDSALYLCASSLTGTGNEQFFGPGTRLTVL.

The chain joins TRBV3-1 to TRBJ1-1; the match to TRBD1 covers 9 bases. The ends lost 10 bases at V and 5 bases at J; junction bases unmatched: 5. Germline V gene sequence: CDR1 LGHDT, CDR2 YNNKEL (reference sequence). The CDR3 contains 12 residues. In DNA form, the CDR3 reads TGTGCCACCGGGACAGGGTCGACTGAAGCTTTCTTT. This encodes CATGTGSTEAFF.

The J gene is TRBJ1-2, the V gene TRBV7-9; perhaps TRBD1 as D (6 bases). Trimming took 5 bases from V and 7 from J, leaving 11 bases between them. Germline V gives CDR1 SEHNR, CDR2 FQNEAQ (reference sequence). The CDR3 is made up of 12 amino acids. The CDR3 DNA reads TGTGCCAGCAGCGGTACAGGGTTTGGCTACACCTTC. Its protein is CASSGTGFGYTF.

The chain has TRBV6-2 or TRBV6-3 and TRBJ2-1; unclear D gene. CDR1 is MNHEY, CDR2 SVGEGT, per germline. This CDR3 is 14 amino acids long. Trimming removed 0 bases from V and 8 bases from J, with 11 bases in between. CDR3 nucleotide sequence: TGTGCCAGCAGTTACTCCCTCCAGTCGGATGAGCAGTTCTTC. This sequence encodes CASSYSLQSDEQFF.

This clonotype was observed once. The gene calls are TRBV6-5 and TRBJ2-7; D may be TRBD2 (5 bases). V was trimmed by 2 bases and J by 0 bases, leaving 8 bases between them. Germline V CDR1 and CDR2: MNHEY, SVGAGI. The CDR3 totals 14 residues. The CDR3 DNA reads TGTGCCAGCAGTTACGCGGGCTTCTCCTACGAGCAGTACTTC. Translating it yields CASSYAGFSYEQYF.

The chain couples TRBV2 to TRBJ2-6; 10 positions agree with TRBD1. Germline assignment: CDR1 SNHLY and CDR2 FYNNEI. V shed 4 bases, J shed 3 bases, and the junction held 3 bases outside the gene matches. This CDR3 has 16 amino acids. The CDR3 protein is CASSGTGGFGANVLTF. CDR3 DNA: TGTGCCAGCAGTGGGACAGGGGGATTTGGGGCCAACGTCCTGACTTTC. Combining the CDR3 with reference TRBV2 and TRBJ2-6 gives the whole variable domain EPEVTQTPSHQVTQMGQEVILRCVPISNHLYFYWYRQILGQKVEFLVSFYNNEISEKSEIFDDQFSVERPDGSNFTLKIRSTKLEDSAMYFCASSGTGGFGANVLTFGAGSRLTVL.

The chain combines TRBV29-1 with TRBJ1-5, with 7 bases matching TRBD1. The CDR3 contains 13 residues. J gave up 2 bases and V 6 bases, and 4 bases lay outside the gene matches. Germline V gene lookup returns CDR1 SQVTM and CDR2 ANQGSEA. CDR3 sequence: CSVLGTGNQPQHF. DNA for the CDR3: TGCAGCGTGCTCGGGACAGGCAATCAGCCCCAGCATTTT.

CDR3 amino acids: CASSIMARVSGANVLTF. Written as DNA, the CDR3 is TGTGCCAGTAGTATTATGGCCCGAGTCTCTGGGGCCAACGTCCTGACTTTC. J is TRBJ2-6 and V is TRBV19; D is uncertain. The CDR3 contains 17 residues. Germline V CDR1 and CDR2: LNHDA, SQIVND (reference sequence). V shed 3 bases and J shed 0 bases, with 12 bases lying between them.

The chain has TRBV6-5 and TRBJ2-7, with 10 positions matching TRBD2. Losses at the gene ends were 4 bases for V and 4 bases for J; bases not matched to a gene: 4. CDR3 length: 14 amino acids. Germline V gives CDR1 MNHEY, CDR2 SVGAGI. The CDR3 loop reads CASSFSGRFYEQYF. The CDR3 DNA reads as TGTGCCAGCAGTTTTAGCGGGAGGTTTTACGAGCAGTACTTC.

This clonotype is a singleton in its sample. The chain couples TRBV2 to TRBJ2-5; D is uncertain. The V gene lost 1 base and the J gene lost 6 bases, with 12 bases spanning the gap. Germline V gene sequence: CDR1 SNHLY, CDR2 FYNNEI. The CDR3 has 14 residues. The CDR3 region has the DNA TGTGCCAGCAGTGAAGATCTCGGAGCGAAGACCCAGTACTTC. Translating gives CASSEDLGAKTQYF.

The rearrangement links TRBV29-1 to TRBJ2-1; D perhaps matches TRBD2 (6 bases). CDR1 is SQVTM and CDR2 is ANQGSEA in the germline V gene. The CDR3 has 14 residues. The V end was cut by 6 bases, the J end by 0 bases, with 12 bases between. The CDR3 DNA reads as TGCAGCGTGGACCTAGCGAGCTCCTACAATGAGCAGTTCTTC. Its translation: CSVDLASSYNEQFF.

The rearrangement uses TRBV3-1 and TRBJ2-1; tentative D call: TRBD2 (6 bases). Germline values: CDR1 LGHDT, CDR2 YNNKEL (reference sequence). This CDR3 contains 12 residues. Trimming took 7 bases from V and 5 from J, leaving 9 bases between them. CDR3 bases: TGTGCCAGCACCCAGCGGGACAATGAGCAGTTCTTC. As protein: CASTQRDNEQFF.

The chain is built from TRBV7-2 and TRBJ2-2; D gene ambiguous. The CDR3 is 13 amino acids. The germline gives CDR1 SGHTA, CDR2 FQGNSA. Trimming left V 4 bases short and J 5 bases short, with 8 bases between. CDR3 in DNA: TGTGCCAGCAGCTCTTCCGTAACCGGGGAGCTGTTTTTT. This encodes CASSSSVTGELFF.

The chain recombines TRBV7-9 with TRBJ1-2, with D possibly matching TRBD1 (5 bases). Germline-derived CDR1 and CDR2 are SEHNR and FQNEAQ (reference sequence). The CDR3 extends over 13 amino acids. V was shortened by 5 bases and J by 4 bases, with 11 bases between the two germline ends. CDR3 residues: CASSREGFYGYTF. In nucleotides, the CDR3 is TGTGCCAGCAGCCGGGAGGGGTTCTATGGCTACACCTTC.

The DNA for the CDR3 is TGTGCCAGCAGGGACGCTCAAGGGGCCAACGTCCTGACTTTC. Its translation: CASRDAQGANVLTF. The genes are TRBV9 and TRBJ2-6; no definite D call. The germline CDR1 and CDR2 sequences are SGDLS and YYNGEE. Trimming removed 5 bases from V and 4 bases from J, with 10 bases in between. CDR3 length: 14 residues.

The chain uses TRBV2 and TRBJ2-1; the match to TRBD2 covers 10 bases. The V gene end was trimmed by 3 bases and the J gene end by 9 bases; junction bases not matched to a gene: 8. The CDR3 is 15 residues long. In germline, CDR1 is SNHLY, CDR2 FYNNEI. CDR3 nucleotide sequence: TGTGCCAGCAGTGATTCTAGCGGGAGTTTGAGTGAGCAGTTCTTC. Translating gives CASSDSSGSLSEQFF.

The chain combines TRBV6-2 or TRBV6-3 with TRBJ2-5; no clear D. Germline assignment: CDR1 MNHEY and CDR2 SVGEGT. The CDR3 is made up of 13 amino acids. The V and J ends lost 5 bases and 7 bases respectively, with 14 bases between them. The CDR3 sequence: CASSPQPPRTQYF. As DNA, the CDR3 is TGTGCCAGCAGTCCCCAGCCCCCCCGGACCCAGTACTTC.

The chain is built from TRBV5-1 and TRBJ2-6, with D possibly being TRBD2 (5 bases). The CDR3 covers 16 residues. Germline V gene sequence: CDR1 SGHRS, CDR2 YFSETQ. V lost 4 bases, J lost 3 bases, and 14 bases lay in between. CDR3 sequence: CASSPWRSDGANVLTF. Here the CDR3 DNA reads TGCGCCAGCAGCCCCTGGAGGAGTGATGGGGCCAACGTCCTGACTTTC.